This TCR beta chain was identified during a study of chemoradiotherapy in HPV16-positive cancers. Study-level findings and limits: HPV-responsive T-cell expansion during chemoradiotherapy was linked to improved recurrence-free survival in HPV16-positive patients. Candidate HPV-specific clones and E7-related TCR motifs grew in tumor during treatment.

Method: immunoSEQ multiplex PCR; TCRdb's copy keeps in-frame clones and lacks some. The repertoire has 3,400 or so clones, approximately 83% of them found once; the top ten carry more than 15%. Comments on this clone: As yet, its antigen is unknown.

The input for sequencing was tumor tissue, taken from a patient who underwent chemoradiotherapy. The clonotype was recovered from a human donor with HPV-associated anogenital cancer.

The CDR3 sequence is CASSLDQPNSYEQYF. As DNA, the CDR3 is TGTGCCAGCAGCTTAGATCAGCCCAACTCCTACGAGCAGTACTTC. V gene TRBV11-2 combines with J gene TRBJ2-7; D uncertain. Trimming shortened V by 0 bases and J by 0 bases, and 9 bases separated the two germline ends. In germline, CDR1 is SGHAT, CDR2 FQNNGV. CDR3 length equals 15 residues.